One and the same sample provided the 9 T cell receptor beta chains below, sequenced in a study of identical twins. MiXCR, applied by TCRdb to the 5' RACE reads, yields one record per CDR3 protein. Of a few hundred thousand distinct CDR3 sequences listed, roughly 15% are singletons. These sequences were also reported in another study, on yellow fever vaccine responses in identical twins.

The sequenced material came from CD4+ T cells sorted from blood. Receptors originate from a woman younger than 30 in good health.

This clonotype was seen only a few times. This sequence joins TRBV28 and TRBJ2-7; TRBD1 is a possible D gene (5 bases). This CDR3 comprises 14 residues. V was clipped by 3 bases and J by 2 bases, with 11 bases between them. Germline CDR1 is MDHEN and CDR2 is SYDVKM. The CDR3 loop is CASSFPRTPYEQYF. CDR3 sequence (DNA): TGTGCCAGCAGTTTCCCCCGGACACCCTACGAGCAGTACTTC.

V usage is TRBV21-1 and J usage is TRBJ2-7; the table's D call TRBD1 went unverified against the DNA. TRBV21-1 is a listed pseudogene. There are 18 residues in the CDR3. The CDR3: CASSALGGAGHSSYEQYF. As DNA, the CDR3 is TGTGCCAGCAGCGCGTTGGGGGGAGCGGGACATTCCTCCTACGAGCAGTACTTC.

In this sample, this clonotype turned up a few times. This rearrangement joins TRBV7-3 to TRBJ2-2; D perhaps matches TRBD1 (6 bases). Trimming left V 6 bases short and J 4 bases short, with 12 bases between. The CDR3 runs 14 residues. Germline V gene sequence: CDR1 SGHTA, CDR2 FQGTGA. CDR3 bases: TGTGCCAGCAGACTAGAACAGGGCACCGGGGAGCTGTTTTTT. Translating it yields CASRLEQGTGELFF. The whole variable domain, filled in from reference TRBV7-3 and TRBJ2-2, reads GAGVSQTPSNKVTEKGKYVELRCDPISGHTALYWYRQSLGQGPEFLIYFQGTGAADDSGLPNDRFFAVRPEGSVSTLKIQRTERGDSAVYLCASRLEQGTGELFFGEGSRLTVL.

This clonotype was seen a few times. This chain joins TRBV5-1 and TRBJ2-3; D remains unclear. The V gene's germline CDR1 is SGHRS and CDR2 YFSETQ. V gave up 0 bases and J gave up 4 bases, with 6 bases separating them. The CDR3 is 13 residues long. The CDR3 sequence is CASSLESADTQYF. The CDR3 DNA reads as TGCGCCAGCAGCTTGGAGTCGGCAGATACGCAGTATTTT.

The V call is TRBV4-2, the J call TRBJ2-1; TRBD2 aligns across 11 bases. The CDR3 sequence is 16 residues long. Unmatched junction bases numbered 9, after V lost 5 bases and J lost 6 bases. Germline values: CDR1 LGHNA, CDR2 YNFKEQ. CDR3: CASSGLGTSGTNEQFF. The DNA for the CDR3 is TGTGCCAGCAGCGGACTCGGGACTAGCGGAACCAATGAGCAGTTCTTC.

The rearrangement links TRBV5-1 to TRBJ2-3, with 7 nucleotides matching TRBD2. CDR1 is SGHRS, CDR2 YFSETQ, per germline. The CDR3 contains 14 residues. Unmatched junction bases numbered 6, after V lost 4 bases and J lost 4 bases. The CDR3 spells CASSGAGEADTQYF. The CDR3 nucleotides are TGCGCCAGCAGCGGGGCGGGAGAGGCAGATACGCAGTATTTT.

Many counts were recorded for this clonotype. The chain recombines TRBV4-2 with TRBJ1-2; D possibly corresponds to TRBD1 (5 bases). CDR1 is LGHNA and CDR2 is YNFKEQ in the germline V gene. Trimming took off 4 bases at V and 0 bases at J, with 12 bases between the two ends. The CDR3 runs to 15 residues. In nucleotides, the CDR3 is TGTGCCAGCAGCCCGGGGGGTACAACTAACTATGGCTACACCTTC. Its translation: CASSPGGTTNYGYTF.

In this sample, this clonotype turned up many times. The chain uses TRBV5-1 and TRBJ2-2; 11 nucleotides match TRBD2. V shed 4 bases and J 0 bases; nucleotides not matched to a gene: 5. CDR1 and CDR2 (germline): SGHRS, YFSETQ. This CDR3 has 17 amino acids. DNA of the CDR3: TGCGCCAGCAGCAGCAGACTAGCGGGGACGAACACCGGGGAGCTGTTTTTT. Residues: CASSSRLAGTNTGELFF. Supplemented by reference TRBV5-1 and TRBJ2-2, the full variable domain reads KAGVTQTPRYLIKTRGQQVTLSCSPISGHRSVSWYQQTPGQGLQFLFEYFSETQRNKGNFPGRFSGRQFSNSRSEMNVSTLELGDSALYLCASSSRLAGTNTGELFFGEGSRLTVL.

This clonotype was seen more than once but under ten times. The gene calls are TRBV3-1 and TRBJ2-3, with 8 bases that match TRBD2. The CDR3 spans 15 residues. Germline CDR1 LGHDT, CDR2 YNNKEL (reference sequence). V gave up 5 bases and J gave up 3 bases; unmatched junction bases: 7. CDR3 sequence reads: CASSASQRGTDTQYF. The CDR3 bases are TGTGCCAGCAGCGCGTCCCAGCGGGGGACAGATACGCAGTATTTT.